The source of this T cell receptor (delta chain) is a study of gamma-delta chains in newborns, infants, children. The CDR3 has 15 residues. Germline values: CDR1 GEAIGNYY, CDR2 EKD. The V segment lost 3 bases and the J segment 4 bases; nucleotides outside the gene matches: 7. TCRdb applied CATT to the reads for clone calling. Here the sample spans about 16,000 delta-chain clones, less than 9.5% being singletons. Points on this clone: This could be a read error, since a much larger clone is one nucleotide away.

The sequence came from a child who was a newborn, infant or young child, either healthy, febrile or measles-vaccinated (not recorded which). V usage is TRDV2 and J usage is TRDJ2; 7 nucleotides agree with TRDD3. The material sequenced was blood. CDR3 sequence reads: CACDALGAKTAQLFF. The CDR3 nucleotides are TGTGCCTGTGACGCTCTGGGGGCCAAGACAGCACAACTCTTCTTT.